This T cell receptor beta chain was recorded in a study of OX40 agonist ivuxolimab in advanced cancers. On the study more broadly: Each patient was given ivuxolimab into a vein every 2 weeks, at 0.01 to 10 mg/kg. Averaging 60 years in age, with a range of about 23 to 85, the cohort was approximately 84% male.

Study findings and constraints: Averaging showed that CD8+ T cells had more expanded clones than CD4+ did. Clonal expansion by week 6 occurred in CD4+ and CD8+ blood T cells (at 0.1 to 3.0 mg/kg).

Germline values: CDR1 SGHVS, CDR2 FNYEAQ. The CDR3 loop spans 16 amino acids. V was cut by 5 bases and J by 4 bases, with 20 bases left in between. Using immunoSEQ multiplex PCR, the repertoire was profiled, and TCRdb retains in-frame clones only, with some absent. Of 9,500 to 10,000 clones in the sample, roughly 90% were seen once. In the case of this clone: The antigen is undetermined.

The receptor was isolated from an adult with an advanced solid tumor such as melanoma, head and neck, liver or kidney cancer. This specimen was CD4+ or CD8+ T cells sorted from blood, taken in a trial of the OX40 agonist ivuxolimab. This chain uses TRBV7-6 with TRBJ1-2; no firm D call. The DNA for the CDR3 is TGTGCCAGCAGCATAGAAGCTGATCGAAAGACCTATGGCTACACCTTC. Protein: CASSIEADRKTYGYTF.